Listed below are T cell receptor beta chains from one sample, sequenced in a study of T-cell reconstitution after alpha-beta-depleted transplantation in children. In TCRdb, the PCR reads were re-called with MiXCR into one record per CDR3 protein. Seen here are about 610,000 distinct CDR3 sequences, roughly a tenth observed once, and the top ten hold about 4%. Sequences were derived from PBMCs from the stem cell graft donor, sampled from the stem cell graft. The source of these receptors is a human donor who donated a stem cell graft to a child with acute myeloid leukemia. Each CDR3 is given with its conserved first and last residue. D genes are given only for firm matches. Clone size appears in some rows only: once, few, many, or a class for an expanded clone.

TRBD2,TRBV18,TRBJ2-3,-,TGTGCCAGCTTTCTAGCGGGAGCGAGCACAGATACGCAGTATTTT,CASFLAGASTDTQYF
TRBD1,TRBV5-6,TRBJ2-2,-,TGTGCCAGCAGCTTGATTATTGTGCAGGGGGCGACGGCCGGGGAGCTGTTTTTT,CASSLIIVQGATAGELFF
-,TRBV12-3/TRBV12-4,TRBJ2-7,many,TGTGCCAGCAGTTTAGAGGCAGGGAACGGCTACGAGCAGTACTTC,CASSLEAGNGYEQYF
TRBD1,TRBV20-1,TRBJ1-1,few,TGCAGTGCTAGAGCCCTGACAGGGGCGAACACTGAAGCTTTCTTT,CSARALTGANTEAFF
-,TRBV5-1,TRBJ2-5,few,TGCGCCAGCAGAACCGGGGGACCCCTTCAAGAGACCCAGTACTTC,CASRTGGPLQETQYF
TRBD2,TRBV2,TRBJ2-7,-,TGTGCCAGCAATCGGGGACTAGCGGGAGTATCAAGCTACGAGCAGTACTTC,CASNRGLAGVSSYEQYF
-,TRBV9,TRBJ2-7,few,TGTGCCAGCAGCGGTGCGGTAGGGAGCTCCTACGAGCAGTACTTC,CASSGAVGSSYEQYF
TRBD1,TRBV12-3/TRBV12-4,TRBJ2-7,many,TGTGCCAGCAGTCCGGGACAGGGAGGCTACGAGCAGTACTTC,CASSPGQGGYEQYF
-,TRBV7-2,TRBJ2-5,-,TGTGCCAGCAGCTTGGGTAGCAGGGGCGGGGAGACCCAGTACTTC,CASSLGSRGGETQYF
TRBD2,TRBV12-3/TRBV12-4,TRBJ2-1,many,TGTGCCAGCAGACTAGCGGGAGCTTACAATGAGCAGTTCTTC,CASRLAGAYNEQFF
TRBD1,TRBV20-1,TRBJ1-4,-,TGCAGTACCACAGGGGGGGCTAATGAAAAACTGTTTTTT,CSTTGGANEKLFF
-,TRBV29-1,TRBJ2-2,many,TGCAGCGTTTGGGTCTTGAACACCGGGGAGCTGTTTTTT,CSVWVLNTGELFF
TRBD1,TRBV5-1,TRBJ2-2,few,TGCGCCAGCAGCCCGGACAGGGCTTCCGGGGAGCTGTTTTTT,CASSPDRASGELFF
-,TRBV29-1,TRBJ1-1,few,TGCAGCGTGCACCGGACCTTGAACACTGAAGCTTTCTTT,CSVHRTLNTEAFF
-,TRBV6-2/TRBV6-3,TRBJ2-3,many,TGTGCCAGCAGAGAGTCTAGCACAGATACGCAGTATTTT,CASRESSTDTQYF
-,TRBV12-3/TRBV12-4,TRBJ2-4,few,TGTGCCAGCAGTTTAGTTGCGGGAGCCAAAAACATTCAGTACTTC,CASSLVAGAKNIQYF
-,TRBV27,TRBJ1-4,-,TGTGCCAGCAGTATAGGACGGGGGGAGGAAAAACTGTTTTTT,CASSIGRGEEKLFF
-,TRBV2,TRBJ2-2,few,TGTGCCAGCAGGACAGCGAACACCGGGGAGCTGTTTTTT,CASRTANTGELFF
-,TRBV7-9,TRBJ2-7,-,TGTGCCAGCAGCTCTCCGGCAGTCCTGGGTGAGCAGTACTTC,CASSSPAVLGEQYF
-,TRBV5-1,TRBJ2-7,many,TGCGCCAGCAGCCCAAGGGGGGAGACACCCTACGAGCAGTACTTC,CASSPRGETPYEQYF
TRBD1,TRBV5-6,TRBJ1-1,few,TGTGCCAGCAGCAAAACCGGGACAGGGGAAGCTTTCTTT,CASSKTGTGEAFF
TRBD2,TRBV20-1,TRBJ2-3,few,TGCAGTGCTAGAGATGGGACTAGCGGGAGGTCCAGCACAGATACGCAGTATTTT,CSARDGTSGRSSTDTQYF
-,TRBV14,TRBJ1-1,-,TGTGCCAGCAGCCAAGCGGGCAGGGGTAGAGCTTTCTTT,CASSQAGRGRAFF
-,TRBV4-2,TRBJ2-1,few,TGTGCCAGCAGCCAAGTGGTTCAACGGGATGAGCAGTTCTTC,CASSQVVQRDEQFF
TRBD1,TRBV11-2,TRBJ2-5,-,TGTGCCAGCAGCTTGACAAGGACAGGGGGCGCGGTCTGGGCGACCCAGTACTTC,CASSLTRTGGAVWATQYF
TRBD1,TRBV28,TRBJ2-7,many,TGTGCCAGCAGTCCGGGACAGTCTCTCGGGACCCGCTACGAGCAGTACTTC,CASSPGQSLGTRYEQYF
TRBD1,TRBV28,TRBJ2-3,-,TGTGCCAGCAGTTGGGGCTCGGGACAGGGTCTGGCAGATACGCAGTATTTT,CASSWGSGQGLADTQYF
TRBD2,TRBV30,TRBJ2-1,few,TGTGCCTGGGACCCAACAGCGGGAGGGGGTGAGCAGTTCTTC,CAWDPTAGGGEQFF
-,TRBV29-1,TRBJ2-5,-,TGCAGCGTTGAGGTCCAGGTGAAGACCCAGTACTTC,CSVEVQVKTQYF
TRBD1,TRBV6-1,TRBJ1-2,many,TGTGCCAGCAGTGCGGGACAGAACTATGGCTACACCTTC,CASSAGQNYGYTF
-,TRBV9,TRBJ2-4,-,TGTGCCAGCAGCGTAGGTCTGTCGGGGGAGGTCATTCAGTACTTC,CASSVGLSGEVIQYF
TRBD2,TRBV5-1,TRBJ2-1,few,TGCGCCAGCAGCTTCCGCAAGACGGGGGGTGCCCGTTACAATGAGCAGTTCTTC,CASSFRKTGGARYNEQFF
-,TRBV6-6,TRBJ2-2,many,TGTGCCAGCTCGATCACTAGAGCCGGGGAGCTGTTTTTT,CASSITRAGELFF
-,TRBV12-3/TRBV12-4,TRBJ1-5,-,TGTGCCAGCAGTTGGTGGCGGAGCAATCAGCCCCAGCATTTT,CASSWWRSNQPQHF
-,TRBV7-9,TRBJ1-5,-,TGTGCCAGCAGCCCTACAGGGATTCAGCCCCAGCATTTT,CASSPTGIQPQHF
-,TRBV12-3/TRBV12-4,TRBJ1-3,-,TGTGCCAGCAGTCGGGGGGAGATTGGAAACACCATATATTTT,CASSRGEIGNTIYF
-,TRBV7-8,TRBJ2-3,few,TGTGCCAGCAGCTTAGTGCGGGCCTGGGGGACAGATACGCAGTATTTT,CASSLVRAWGTDTQYF
TRBD2,TRBV7-2,TRBJ2-7,-,TGTGCCAGCAGCGCCCAGGGGACTAGCGAGCCCTACGAGCAGTACTTC,CASSAQGTSEPYEQYF
TRBD2,TRBV12-3/TRBV12-4,TRBJ2-1,few,TGTGCCAGCAGCCCCGGAGTAGCGGGAGGTTTTGCGTTCTTC,CASSPGVAGGFAFF
-,TRBV9,TRBJ2-1,-,TGTGCCAGCAGCGTAGGGGACTTAACTAACAATGAGCAGTTCTTC,CASSVGDLTNNEQFF
TRBD2,TRBV5-1,TRBJ2-1,-,TGCGCCAGCAGCCCAACGACTAGCCCCAATGAGCAGTTCTTC,CASSPTTSPNEQFF
-,TRBV7-8,TRBJ2-7,few,TGTGCCAGCAGCCGAAACAACAGGGTCTTGGGCAACGAGCAGTACTTC,CASSRNNRVLGNEQYF
-,TRBV25-1,TRBJ2-7,few,TGTGCCAGCAGTGATCAGACAGACTCCTACGAGCAGTACTTC,CASSDQTDSYEQYF
TRBD1,TRBV7-2,TRBJ2-5,few,TGTGCCAGCAGCTTCGGCTCGGGACAGATACAAGAGACCCAGTACTTC,CASSFGSGQIQETQYF
-,TRBV5-6,TRBJ1-5,-,TGTGCCAGCAGCTTGATGGGGGGATCGGGGTTGGACAATCAGCCCCAGCATTTT,CASSLMGGSGLDNQPQHF
TRBD1,TRBV4-3,TRBJ2-7,-,TGCGCCAGCAGCCACCGACAGGGTGGGGCCTTCGAGCAGTACTTC,CASSHRQGGAFEQYF
TRBD2,TRBV6-2/TRBV6-3,TRBJ2-7,few,TGTGCCAGCAGTTACTCGACTAGCGGACAATACGAGCAGTACTTC,CASSYSTSGQYEQYF
TRBD1,TRBV15,TRBJ1-2,few,TGTGCCACCACCGCGACAGGGGGAATAAGTGGCTACACCTTC,CATTATGGISGYTF
TRBD1,TRBV11-2,TRBJ2-2,many,TGTGCCAGCAGCTTAGGCCACAGGGGCTTGGACACCGGGGAGCTGTTTTTT,CASSLGHRGLDTGELFF
-,TRBV25-1,TRBJ2-1,-,TGTGCCAGCAGTGAATTGGAGGGCAGCGAGCAGTTCTTC,CASSELEGSEQFF
-,TRBV7-6,TRBJ2-1,many,TGTGCCAGCAGCTCGGACCTAGGGGCTTACAATGAGCAGTTCTTC,CASSSDLGAYNEQFF
-,TRBV25-1,TRBJ2-1,many,TGTGCCAGCAGCCCCACAGGAGGGAGCGATGAGCAGTTCTTC,CASSPTGGSDEQFF
-,TRBV30,TRBJ2-7,-,TGTGCCTGGAGTGTCTCAGCCTCCTACGAGCAGTACTTC,CAWSVSASYEQYF
TRBD2,TRBV20-1,TRBJ2-2,once,TGCAGTGCTAGACGGGAGGGCCCCGGGGAGCTGTTTTTT,CSARREGPGELFF